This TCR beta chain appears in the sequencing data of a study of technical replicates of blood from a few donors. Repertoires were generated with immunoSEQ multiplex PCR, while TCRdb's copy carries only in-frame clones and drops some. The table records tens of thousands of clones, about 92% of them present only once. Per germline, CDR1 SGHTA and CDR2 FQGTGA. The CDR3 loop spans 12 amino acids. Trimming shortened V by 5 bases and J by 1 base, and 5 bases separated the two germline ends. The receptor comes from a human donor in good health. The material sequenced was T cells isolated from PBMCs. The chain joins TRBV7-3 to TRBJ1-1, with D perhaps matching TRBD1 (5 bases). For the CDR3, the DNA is TGTGCCAGCAGCCAGGGGAACACTGAAGCTTTCTTT. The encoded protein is CASSQGNTEAFF. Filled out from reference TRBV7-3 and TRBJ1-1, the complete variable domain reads GAGVSQTPSNKVTEKGKYVELRCDPISGHTALYWYRQSLGQGPEFLIYFQGTGAADDSGLPNDRFFAVRPEGSVSTLKIQRTERGDSAVYLCASSQGNTEAFFGQGTRLTVV.